This T cell receptor beta chain was sequenced during a study of regulatory T cells in long-lasting Graves disease. This clonotype came up many times. Libraries of TCR beta came from iRepertoire HTBI primers plus Arm-PCR of CDR3 regions. Each CDR3 protein gets one entry after TCRdb re-called the multiplex PCR reads with MiXCR. The profile covers 440,000 or so distinct CDR3 sequences, with approximately 16% appearing a single time and approximately 12% taken by the ten largest. CDR1 is DFQATT and CDR2 is SNEGSKA in the germline V gene (reference sequence). The CDR3 is 9 amino acids. The ends were cut back, 6 bases at V and 9 bases at J, with 6 bases in the middle. The time point here: newly diagnosed GD, antithyroid drugs for less than 3 months. The TCR library was made from RNA extracted from PBMCs. The data were also submitted as part of a second study, on T cells in Graves' hyperthyroidism and ophthalmopathy. As that study records: Exclusion followed for patients with uncontrolled infection, other autoimmune disease, pregnancy or lactation.

The TCR was taken from a woman aged 25 to 39 with Graves disease. The source was peripheral blood mononuclear cells (PBMCs), collected at new diagnosis, from a patient treated with antithyroid drugs. The chain combines TRBV20-1 with TRBJ2-1; D may be TRBD2 (5 bases). The CDR3 bases are TGCAGTGCGGAGGTTGAGCAGTTCTTC. This codes for CSAEVEQFF.